This T cell receptor (beta chain) was sequenced during a study of blood T cell repertoires in COVID-19. Overall study: Samples taken during acute and convalescent COVID-19 were collected in the United States, Italy and Spain.

All enrollees were roughly 18 to 90 years old and from 20 to 30 US areas. CDR1 is GTSNPN and CDR2 is SVGIG in the germline V gene (reference sequence). V lost 1 base to trimming and J lost 8 bases; unmatched junction nucleotides: 8. The CDR3 runs 14 residues. Only one count was recorded for this clone. As processed by the authors: Amplification with reference gene primers provided the estimates of nucleated cell counts. This table comes from immunoSEQ multiplex PCR, and its TCRdb copy is limited to in-frame clones, with some not included. The DNA was the basis for D and trimming; V, J and clone size are from that table. The table includes 120,000 to 150,000 clones, 85% detected once.

The chain combines TRBV30 with TRBJ2-1, with 7 bases matching TRBD2. The TCR was taken from a woman aged 40 to 50 who had recovered from COVID-19. Sequencing was done on a sample of PBMCs or T cells enriched from blood (not recorded which). The CDR3 DNA reads as TGTGCCTGGAGTGAGGGCGGGAGCGGGCATGAGCAGTTCTTC. Protein product: CAWSEGGSGHEQFF.